This passage covers 29 T cell receptor beta chains from one sample sequenced in a study of blood T cell repertoires in COVID-19. Sequencing was performed with immunoSEQ multiplex PCR; in TCRdb, only in-frame clones are kept and a portion is missing. The sample holds around 170,000 clones, around 86% seen once. The material sequenced was PBMCs or T cells enriched from blood (not recorded which). These TCRs come from a young woman who had recovered from COVID-19.

This clone was observed a single time. The chain combines TRBV3-1 (or the pseudogene TRBV3-2) with TRBJ1-4; D remains unclear. Trimming left V 1 base short and J 6 bases short, with 6 bases between. Per the germline V gene, CDR1 is LGHDT and CDR2 is YNNKEL (reference sequence). The CDR3 has 13 residues. CDR3 residues: CASSQARDEKLFF. In DNA form, the CDR3 reads TGTGCCAGCAGCCAAGCGAGGGATGAAAAACTGTTTTTT.

This chain joins TRBV5-4 and TRBJ1-2; D unresolved. CDR3 length equals 16 residues. Germline CDR1 is SGHNT and CDR2 is YYREEE (reference sequence). Trimming took 4 bases from V and 2 from J, leaving 18 bases between them. In nucleotides, the CDR3 is TGTGCCAGCAGCAAAACGGTATTGGTCAGGAACTATGGCTACACCTTC. It codes for CASSKTVLVRNYGYTF.

The V gene is TRBV6-1, the J gene TRBJ1-2, with TRBD1 matching 8 bases. The CDR3 runs to 14 residues. Looked up from germline, CDR1 is MNHNS and CDR2 is SASEGT. Trimming removed 7 bases from V and 5 bases from J; junction bases left unmatched: 9. DNA for the CDR3: TGTGCCAGCACGACCGGTGACAGGGGTTATGGCTACACCTTC. Protein product: CASTTGDRGYGYTF.

The V call is TRBV19, the J call TRBJ1-3, with 9 bases lining up with TRBD1. Germline assignment: CDR1 LNHDA and CDR2 SQIVND (reference sequence). The CDR3 is made up of 15 amino acids. With V trimmed by 4 bases and J by 4 bases, 5 bases remained unmatched. Written as DNA, the CDR3 is TGTGCCAGTAGTACCGGGACAGGGTCAGGAAACACCATATATTTT. Protein product: CASSTGTGSGNTIYF.

The rearrangement links TRBV29-1 to TRBJ2-5, with 7 bases fitting TRBD2. There are 16 residues in the CDR3. Per the germline V gene, CDR1 is SQVTM and CDR2 is ANQGSEA. J was trimmed by 5 bases and V by 4 bases; bases with no gene match: 16. In DNA, the CDR3 is TGCAGCGTTGGCCGACTGCAAGGGAGGGCGGATGAGACCCAGTACTTC. This sequence encodes CSVGRLQGRADETQYF.

V gene TRBV6-5 combines with J gene TRBJ2-1; 8 nucleotides match TRBD1. CDR1 MNHEY and CDR2 SVGAGI come from the germline V gene. The CDR3 has 15 residues. V shed 11 bases, J shed 6 bases, and the junction held 15 bases outside the gene matches. CDR3 DNA: TGTGCCCTAAGCCAACGGACAGGGTCTGGCAATGAGCAGTTCTTC. It specifies CALSQRTGSGNEQFF.

This clone was recorded a few times. The chain has TRBV2 and TRBJ2-5; no clear D. Trimming took off 7 bases at V and 5 bases at J, with 8 bases between the two ends. The CDR3 sequence is 11 residues long. Germline CDR1 reads SNHLY; CDR2 reads FYNNEI. Here the CDR3 DNA reads TGTGCCAGCACCCTCGGGGAGACCCAGTACTTC. It specifies CASTLGETQYF. Filled out from reference TRBV2 and TRBJ2-5, the complete variable domain reads EPEVTQTPSHQVTQMGQEVILRCVPISNHLYFYWYRQILGQKVEFLVSFYNNEISEKSEIFDDQFSVERPDGSNFTLKIRSTKLEDSAMYFCASTLGETQYFGPGTRLLVL.

The chain uses TRBV18 and TRBJ2-2, with 9 bases that match TRBD2. Germline V gives CDR1 KGHSH, CDR2 LQKENI. The CDR3 has 18 residues. Trimming removed 3 bases from V and 1 base from J; junction bases left unmatched: 9. The CDR3 nucleotides read TGTGCCAGCTCACCCTTCCAAGCGGGAGGCCGGAACACCGGGGAGCTGTTTTTT. Translating it yields CASSPFQAGGRNTGELFF.

The chain joins TRBV29-1 to TRBJ2-7; 10 bases agree with TRBD2. The CDR3 consists of 16 residues. Per germline, CDR1 SQVTM and CDR2 ANQGSEA. V shed 6 bases, J shed 2 bases, and the junction held 13 bases outside the gene matches. The CDR3 DNA reads as TGCAGCGTCGGCGGGGGAGGACTAGCGGCAGCCTACGAGCAGTACTTC. Protein: CSVGGGGLAAAYEQYF.

A few counts support this clone. This sequence joins TRBV6-4 and TRBJ2-7, with no clear D. V lost 10 bases, J lost 4 bases, and 5 bases lay in between. Germline V lookup: CDR1 MRHNA, CDR2 SNTAGT. The CDR3 totals 9 residues. In nucleotides, the CDR3 is TGTGCCAACACATACGAGCAGTACTTC. Residues: CANTYEQYF.

This chain's CDR3 is CASTTVGGTEAFF. The CDR3, as DNA: TGTGCCAGCACCACCGTAGGAGGCACTGAAGCTTTCTTT. V is TRBV12-3 or TRBV12-4 and J is TRBJ1-1; D ambiguous. Trimming removed 7 bases at V and 4 bases at J, with 13 bases between. The CDR3 totals 13 residues.

In this sample, this clone turned up a few times. The chain couples TRBV6-4 to TRBJ2-6; maybe TRBD1 (5 bases). The V gene's germline CDR1 is MRHNA and CDR2 SNTAGT. CDR3 length: 15 residues. Between the trimmed V and J ends, which lost 6 bases and 3 bases, there was a span of 12 bases. CDR3 residues: CASSLDRSGANVLTF. For the CDR3, the DNA is TGTGCCAGCAGCCTCGACAGAAGTGGGGCCAACGTCCTGACTTTC.

The rearrangement joins TRBV21-1 to TRBJ1-2; TRBD1, the table's D call, was not compared with the DNA. TRBV21-1 is a pseudogene segment. The CDR3 is 12 amino acids. CDR3 in DNA: TGTGCCAGGGGGGACAGGGACTATGGCTACACCTTC. Its protein product is CARGDRDYGYTF.

The chain carries TRBV29-1 and TRBJ2-7; D perhaps matches TRBD1 (5 bases). Germline assignment: CDR1 SQVTM and CDR2 ANQGSEA. Deletions cut 4 bases from V and 4 bases from J, with 11 bases between. This CDR3 has 12 amino acids. The CDR3 sequence: CSVVGAQYEQYF. The CDR3 nucleotides read TGCAGCGTTGTAGGGGCCCAATACGAGCAGTACTTC.

The chain couples TRBV29-1 to TRBJ2-5, with D perhaps TRBD1 (6 bases). Germline-derived CDR1 and CDR2 are SQVTM and ANQGSEA. This CDR3 has 12 residues. Trimming took off 4 bases at V and 1 base at J, with 7 bases between the two ends. CDR3 loop: CSVGGLQETQYF. The CDR3, as DNA: TGCAGCGTTGGGGGGCTCCAAGAGACCCAGTACTTC.

This chain uses TRBV28 with TRBJ1-1; a possible D gene is TRBD1 (5 bases). Germline loops: CDR1 MDHEN, CDR2 SYDVKM. The CDR3 has 17 amino acids. With 5 bases removed from V and 0 bases from J, the gap between germline ends came to 19 bases. The CDR3 protein is CASSPPGRGLMNTEAFF. In DNA, the CDR3 is TGTGCCAGCAGTCCGCCTGGAAGGGGCCTAATGAACACTGAAGCTTTCTTT.

The chain carries TRBV30 and TRBJ2-7; TRBD2 aligns across 10 bases. V lost 3 bases to trimming and J lost 0 bases; unmatched junction nucleotides: 5. Germline CDR1 is GTSNPN and CDR2 is SVGIG (reference sequence). The CDR3 covers 15 residues. CDR3 sequence: CAWRRTSGLSYEQYF. The CDR3 DNA follows: TGTGCCTGGAGGAGGACTAGCGGCCTCTCCTACGAGCAGTACTTC.

The J gene is TRBJ2-7, the V gene TRBV2; 7 positions agree with TRBD2. The CDR3 contains 12 residues. The V and J ends lost 4 bases and 3 bases, in that order; junction bases with no gene match: 0. In germline, CDR1 is SNHLY, CDR2 FYNNEI. CDR3: CASSAGGYEQYF. The CDR3 DNA reads as TGTGCCAGCAGTGCGGGAGGCTACGAGCAGTACTTC.

V usage is TRBV29-1 and J usage is TRBJ1-3, with D unresolved. Trimming took 6 bases from V and 0 from J, leaving 12 bases between them. The CDR3 has 14 amino acids. Germline V gene sequence: CDR1 SQVTM, CDR2 ANQGSEA. The CDR3 bases are TGCAGCGTAGAAACCTCCAGCTCTGGAAACACCATATATTTT. Its protein is CSVETSSSGNTIYF.

The V gene is TRBV4-2, the J gene TRBJ2-1, with 9 nucleotides matching TRBD2. Per the germline V gene, CDR1 is LGHNA and CDR2 is YNFKEQ. CDR3 length equals 13 residues. The junction had 3 bases not matched to a gene; V was cut back by 4 bases and J by 8 bases. This chain's CDR3 is CASSLASGDEQFF. The CDR3 DNA reads as TGTGCCAGCAGCCTGGCTAGCGGGGATGAGCAGTTCTTC.

The J gene is TRBJ1-1, the V gene TRBV11-2, with 9 positions matching TRBD1. Germline-derived CDR1 and CDR2 are SGHAT and FQNNGV. J gave up 4 bases and V 5 bases, and 5 bases lay outside the gene matches. There are 14 residues in the CDR3. For the CDR3, the DNA is TGTGCCAGCAGCCGGAAGACAGGGGGCACTGAAGCTTTCTTT. Its translation is CASSRKTGGTEAFF.

V and J are TRBV19 and TRBJ2-7; a possible D gene is TRBD2 (6 bases). The CDR3 length is 19 residues. The germline gives CDR1 LNHDA, CDR2 SQIVND (reference sequence). V was pared by 6 bases and J by 1 base, with 28 bases between. The CDR3: CASSQLPINRDFRSYEQYF. CDR3 nucleotide sequence: TGTGCCAGTAGCCAATTACCGATAAACCGGGACTTCAGATCCTACGAGCAGTACTTC.

J is TRBJ2-1 and V is TRBV7-9; the match to TRBD2 covers 12 bases. The CDR3 loop spans 16 amino acids. V shed 5 bases, J shed 4 bases, and the junction held 6 bases outside the gene matches. Germline V gene lookup returns CDR1 SEHNR and CDR2 FQNEAQ (reference sequence). The CDR3 DNA sequence: TGTGCCAGCAGCCACGGTCTAGCGGGGGGGTACAATGAGCAGTTCTTC. It is translated as CASSHGLAGGYNEQFF.

The gene calls are TRBV19 and TRBJ2-7; 11 positions match TRBD1. The CDR3 sequence is 14 residues long. V shed 7 bases and J 4 bases; nucleotides not matched to a gene: 6. Germline V gives CDR1 LNHDA, CDR2 SQIVND (reference sequence). CDR3 region: CASNRTGGDYEQYF. For the CDR3, the DNA is TGTGCCAGTAACCGGACAGGGGGCGATTACGAGCAGTACTTC.

The J gene is TRBJ1-3, the V gene TRBV6-1; TRBD1 is a possible D gene (5 bases). V was pared by 3 bases and J by 2 bases, with 17 bases between. Germline-derived CDR1 and CDR2 are MNHNS and SASEGT. The CDR3 is 17 residues long. CDR3 amino acids: CASSDAPQGITGNTIYF. CDR3 bases: TGTGCCAGCAGTGATGCCCCCCAGGGTATCACTGGAAACACCATATATTTT.

This clone was recorded only once. CDR3 sequence: CAISESTGGYEQYF. CDR3 coding DNA: TGTGCCATCAGTGAGTCCACAGGGGGCTACGAGCAGTACTTC. This chain connects TRBV10-3 to TRBJ2-7; 8 bases fit TRBD1. The germline V gene encodes CDR1 ENHRY and CDR2 SYGVKD. Trimming cost V 0 bases and J 3 bases; bases outside gene matches: 1. The CDR3 consists of 14 residues.

The chain has TRBV19 and TRBJ2-3; 7 nucleotides agree with TRBD2. Per germline, CDR1 LNHDA and CDR2 SQIVND (reference sequence). J gave up 1 base and V 4 bases, and 2 bases lay outside the gene matches. The CDR3 is 14 residues long. CDR3 loop: CASSNAGGTDTQYF. The DNA for the CDR3 is TGTGCCAGTAGTAACGCGGGAGGCACAGATACGCAGTATTTT.

The table lists this clone with a few counts. The chain links TRBV7-9 to TRBJ1-6; no definite D call. V was pared by 5 bases and J by 5 bases, with 4 bases between. In germline, CDR1 is SEHNR, CDR2 FQNEAQ (reference sequence). The CDR3 spans 12 residues. Written as DNA, the CDR3 is TGTGCCAGCAGCCCGGATAATTCACCCCTCCACTTT. Translation gives CASSPDNSPLHF.

The chain carries TRBV29-1 and TRBJ2-5, with D possibly being TRBD2 (5 bases). The CDR3 is made up of 14 amino acids. The ends were cut back, 4 bases at V and 5 bases at J, with 17 bases in the middle. Germline V gene data show CDR1 as SQVTM and CDR2 as ANQGSEA. The CDR3 DNA reads as TGCAGCGTTGCGAGGGATCCCGGGATCGAGACCCAGTACTTC. Translated: CSVARDPGIETQYF.